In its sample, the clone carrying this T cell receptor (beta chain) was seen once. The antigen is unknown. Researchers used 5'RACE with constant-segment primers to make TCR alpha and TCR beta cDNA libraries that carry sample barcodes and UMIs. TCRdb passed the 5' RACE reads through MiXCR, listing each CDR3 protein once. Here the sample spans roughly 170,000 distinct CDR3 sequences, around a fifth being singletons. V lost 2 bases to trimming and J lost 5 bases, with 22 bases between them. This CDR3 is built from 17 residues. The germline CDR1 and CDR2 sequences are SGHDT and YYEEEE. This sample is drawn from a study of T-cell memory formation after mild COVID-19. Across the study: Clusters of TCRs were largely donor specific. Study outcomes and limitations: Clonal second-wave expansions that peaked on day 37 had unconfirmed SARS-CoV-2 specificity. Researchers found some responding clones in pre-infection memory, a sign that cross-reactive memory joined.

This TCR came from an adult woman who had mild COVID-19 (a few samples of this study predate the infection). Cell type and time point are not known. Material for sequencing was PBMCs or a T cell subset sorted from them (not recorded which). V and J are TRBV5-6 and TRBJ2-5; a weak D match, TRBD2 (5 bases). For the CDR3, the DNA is TGTGCCAGCAGCTTTTATATAGCGTTCGCCAGGCAGGAGACCCAGTACTTC. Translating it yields CASSFYIAFARQETQYF.